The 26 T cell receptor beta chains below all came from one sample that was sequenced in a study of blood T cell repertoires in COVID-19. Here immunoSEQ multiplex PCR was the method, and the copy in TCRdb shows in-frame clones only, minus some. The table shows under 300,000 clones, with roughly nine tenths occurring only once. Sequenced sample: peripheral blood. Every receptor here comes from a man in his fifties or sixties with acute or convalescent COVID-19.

The CDR3 region has the DNA TGTGCCACCAGTGATCCTGGGAGGCGGGAGGGCCGCCGCGGGGATGAGCAGTTCTTC. It is translated as CATSDPGRREGRRGDEQFF. The rearrangement links TRBV24-1 to TRBJ2-1, with TRBD2 matching 9 bases. Per the germline V gene, CDR1 is KGHDR and CDR2 is SFDVKD. CDR3 length: 19 residues. With 3 bases clipped from V and 8 bases from J, the junction kept 19 bases outside the gene matches.

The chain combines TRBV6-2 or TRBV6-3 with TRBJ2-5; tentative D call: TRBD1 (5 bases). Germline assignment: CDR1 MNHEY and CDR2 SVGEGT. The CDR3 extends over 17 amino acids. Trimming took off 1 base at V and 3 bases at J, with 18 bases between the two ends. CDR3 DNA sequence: TGTGCCAGCAGTTACTTGGTGGGGCGCAAGGGTGAAGAGACCCAGTACTTC. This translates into CASSYLVGRKGEETQYF.

CDR3 amino acids: CASSQVEGEFYEQYF. CDR3 DNA: TGTGCCAGCAGCCAAGTAGAGGGGGAGTTCTACGAGCAGTACTTC. This chain connects TRBV14 to TRBJ2-7; the D gene is possibly TRBD1 (6 bases). V was trimmed by 1 base and J by 3 bases, leaving 13 bases between them. The CDR3 has 15 residues. Germline V CDR1 and CDR2: SGHDN, FVKESK. Full variable domain (rest looked up from reference TRBV14 and TRBJ2-7): EAGVTQFPSHSVIEKGQTVTLRCDPISGHDNLYWYRRVMGKEIKFLLHFVKESKQDESGMPNNRFLAERTGGTYSTLKVQPAELEDSGVYFCASSQVEGEFYEQYFGPGTRLTVT.

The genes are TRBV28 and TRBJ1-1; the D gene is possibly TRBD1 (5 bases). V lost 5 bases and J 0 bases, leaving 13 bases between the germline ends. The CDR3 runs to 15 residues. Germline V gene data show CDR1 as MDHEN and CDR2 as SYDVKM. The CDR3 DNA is TGTGCCAGCAGTCCCCCAAAGGGGATGAACACTGAAGCTTTCTTT. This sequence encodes CASSPPKGMNTEAFF.

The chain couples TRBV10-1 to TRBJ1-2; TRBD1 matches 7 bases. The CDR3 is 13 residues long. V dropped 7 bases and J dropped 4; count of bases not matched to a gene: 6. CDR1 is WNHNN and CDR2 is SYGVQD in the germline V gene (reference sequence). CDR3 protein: CASTHRGGYGYTF. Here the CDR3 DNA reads TGCGCCAGCACCCACAGGGGAGGCTATGGCTACACCTTC.

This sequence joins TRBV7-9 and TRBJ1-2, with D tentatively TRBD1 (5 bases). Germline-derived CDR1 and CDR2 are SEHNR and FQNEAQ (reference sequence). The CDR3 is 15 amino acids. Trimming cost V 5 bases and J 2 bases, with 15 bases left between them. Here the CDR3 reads CASSARAGTNYGYTF. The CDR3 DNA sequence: TGTGCCAGCAGCGCCCGTGCGGGGACGAACTATGGCTACACCTTC. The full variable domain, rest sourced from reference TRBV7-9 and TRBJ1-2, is DTGVSQNPRHKITKRGQNVTFRCDPISEHNRLYWYRQTLGQGPEFLTYFQNEAQLEKSRLLSDRFSAERPKGSFSTLEIQRTEQGDSAMYLCASSARAGTNYGYTFGSGTRLTVV.

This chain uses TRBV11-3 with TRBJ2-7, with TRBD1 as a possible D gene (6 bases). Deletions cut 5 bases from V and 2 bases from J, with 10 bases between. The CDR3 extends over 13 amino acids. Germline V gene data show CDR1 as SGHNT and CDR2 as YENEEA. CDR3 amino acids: CASSLTGPYEQYF. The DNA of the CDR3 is TGTGCCAGCAGCCTCACAGGGCCCTACGAGCAGTACTTC.

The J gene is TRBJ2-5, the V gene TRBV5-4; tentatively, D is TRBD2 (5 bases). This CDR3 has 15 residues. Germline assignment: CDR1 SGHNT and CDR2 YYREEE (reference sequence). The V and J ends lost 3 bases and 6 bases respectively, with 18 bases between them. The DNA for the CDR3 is TGTGCCAGCAGCTGGACCTTGGGGAGCGATAAGACCCAGTACTTC. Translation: CASSWTLGSDKTQYF.

The CDR3 DNA sequence: TGTGCCAGCAGCTTCTCGGGTGAGCAGTTCTTC. This codes for CASSFSGEQFF. V and J are TRBV13 and TRBJ2-1; unclear D gene. Germline assignment: CDR1 PRHDT and CDR2 FYEKMQ (reference sequence). The CDR3 is made up of 11 amino acids. Trimming left V 3 bases short and J 9 bases short, with 6 bases between. Looking up the rest from reference TRBV13 and TRBJ2-1 gives the full variable domain: AAGVIQSPRHLIKEKRETATLKCYPIPRHDTVYWYQQGPGQDPQFLISFYEKMQSDKGSIPDRFSAQQFSDYHSELNMSSLELGDSALYFCASSFSGEQFFGPGTRLTVL.

This CDR3 reads CASAPSRDRGGDTQYF. The CDR3 bases are TGTGCCAGTGCGCCCTCCCGGGACAGGGGGGGGGATACGCAGTATTTT. The rearrangement uses TRBV19 and TRBJ2-3, with 11 bases identical to TRBD1. V gave up 8 bases and J gave up 6 bases; unmatched junction bases: 13. The CDR3 has 16 residues. Germline CDR1 reads LNHDA; CDR2 reads SQIVND (reference sequence).

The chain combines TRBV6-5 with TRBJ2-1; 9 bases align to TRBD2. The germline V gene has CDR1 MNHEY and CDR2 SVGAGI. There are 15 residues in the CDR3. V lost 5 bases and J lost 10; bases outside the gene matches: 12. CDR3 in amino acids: CASSLLSASGMEQFF. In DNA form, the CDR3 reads TGTGCCAGCAGTCTTCTTAGCGCTAGCGGGATGGAGCAGTTCTTC.

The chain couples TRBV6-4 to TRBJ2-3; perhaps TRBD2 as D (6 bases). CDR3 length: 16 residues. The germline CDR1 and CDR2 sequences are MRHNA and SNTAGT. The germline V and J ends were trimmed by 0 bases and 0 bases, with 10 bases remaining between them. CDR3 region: CASSDSRGTSTDTQYF. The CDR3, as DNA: TGTGCCAGCAGTGACTCGAGAGGGACTAGCACAGATACGCAGTATTTT.

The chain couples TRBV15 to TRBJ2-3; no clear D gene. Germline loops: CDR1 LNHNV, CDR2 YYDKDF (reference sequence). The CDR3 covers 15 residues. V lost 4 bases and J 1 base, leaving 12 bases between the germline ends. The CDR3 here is CATSTLVSGTDTQYF. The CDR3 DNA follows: TGTGCCACCAGCACTTTGGTGTCGGGCACAGATACGCAGTATTTT.

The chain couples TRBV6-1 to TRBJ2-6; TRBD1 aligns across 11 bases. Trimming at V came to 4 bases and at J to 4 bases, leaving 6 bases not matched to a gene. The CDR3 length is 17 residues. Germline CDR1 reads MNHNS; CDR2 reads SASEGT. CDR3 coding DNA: TGTGCCAGCAGTGGCCGGGACAGGGGGAAAGGGGCCAACGTCCTGACTTTC. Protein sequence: CASSGRDRGKGANVLTF.

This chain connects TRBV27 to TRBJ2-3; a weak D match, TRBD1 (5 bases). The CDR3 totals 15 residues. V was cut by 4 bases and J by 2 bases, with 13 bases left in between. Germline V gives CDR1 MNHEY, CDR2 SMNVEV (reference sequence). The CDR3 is CASSSSGSYTDTQYF. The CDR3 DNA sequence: TGTGCCAGCAGTTCTTCAGGGTCCTACACAGATACGCAGTATTTT.

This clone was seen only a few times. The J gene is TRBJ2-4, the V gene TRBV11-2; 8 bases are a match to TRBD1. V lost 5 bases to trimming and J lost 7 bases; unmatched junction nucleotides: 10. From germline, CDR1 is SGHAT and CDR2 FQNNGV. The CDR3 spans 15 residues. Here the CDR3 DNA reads TGTGCCAGCAGCCTATTGACAGGGGATATGAACATTCAGTACTTC. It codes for CASSLLTGDMNIQYF.

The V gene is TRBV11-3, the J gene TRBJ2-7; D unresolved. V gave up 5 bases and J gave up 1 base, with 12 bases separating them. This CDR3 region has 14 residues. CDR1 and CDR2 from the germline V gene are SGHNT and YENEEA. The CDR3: CASSPLKPSYEQYF. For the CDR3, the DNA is TGTGCCAGCAGCCCGCTAAAACCTTCCTACGAGCAGTACTTC.

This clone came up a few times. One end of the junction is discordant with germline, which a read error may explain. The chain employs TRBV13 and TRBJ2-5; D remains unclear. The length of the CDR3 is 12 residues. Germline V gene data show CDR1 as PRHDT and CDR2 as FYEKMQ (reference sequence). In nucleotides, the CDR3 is TGTGCCAGCAGCTCGTCCCTAGAGATCCAGTACTTC. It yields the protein CASSSSLEIQYF. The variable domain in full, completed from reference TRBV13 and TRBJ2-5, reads AAGVIQSPRHLIKEKRETATLKCYPIPRHDTVYWYQQGPGQDPQFLISFYEKMQSDKGSIPDRFSAQQFSDYHSELNMSSLELGDSALYFCASSSSLEIQYFGPGTRLLVL.

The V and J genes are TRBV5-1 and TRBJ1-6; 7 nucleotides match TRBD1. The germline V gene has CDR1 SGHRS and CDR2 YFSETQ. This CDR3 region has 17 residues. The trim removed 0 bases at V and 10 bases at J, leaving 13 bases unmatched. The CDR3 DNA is TGCGCCAGCAGCTTGGCCGGCAGGGGGAATAAGGAATCACCCCTCCACTTT. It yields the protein CASSLAGRGNKESPLHF.

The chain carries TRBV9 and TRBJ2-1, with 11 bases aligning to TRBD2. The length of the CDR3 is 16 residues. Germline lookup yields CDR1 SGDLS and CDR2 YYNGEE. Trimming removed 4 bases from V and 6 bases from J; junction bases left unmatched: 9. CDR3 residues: CASSSPGTSGFNEQFF. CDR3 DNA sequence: TGTGCCAGCAGCTCCCCCGGGACTAGCGGATTCAATGAGCAGTTCTTC.

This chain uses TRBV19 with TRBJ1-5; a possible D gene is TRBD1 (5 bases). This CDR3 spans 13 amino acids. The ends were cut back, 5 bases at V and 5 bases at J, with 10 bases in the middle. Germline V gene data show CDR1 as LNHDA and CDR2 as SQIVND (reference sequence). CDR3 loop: CASSQKGDQPQHF. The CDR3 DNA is TGTGCCAGTAGTCAGAAAGGGGATCAGCCCCAGCATTTT.

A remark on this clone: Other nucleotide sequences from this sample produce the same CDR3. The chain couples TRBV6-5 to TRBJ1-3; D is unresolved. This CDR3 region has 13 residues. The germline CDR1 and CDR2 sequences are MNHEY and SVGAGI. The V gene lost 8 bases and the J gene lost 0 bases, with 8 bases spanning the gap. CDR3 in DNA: TGTGCCAGCCGGCGGGGCTCTGGAAACACCATATATTTT. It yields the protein CASRRGSGNTIYF.

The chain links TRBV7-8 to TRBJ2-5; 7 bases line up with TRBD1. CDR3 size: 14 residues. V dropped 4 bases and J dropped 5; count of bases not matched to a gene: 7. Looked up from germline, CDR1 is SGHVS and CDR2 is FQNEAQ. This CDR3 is CASSSLTGVETQYF. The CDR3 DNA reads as TGTGCCAGCAGCTCGTTAACAGGGGTCGAGACCCAGTACTTC.

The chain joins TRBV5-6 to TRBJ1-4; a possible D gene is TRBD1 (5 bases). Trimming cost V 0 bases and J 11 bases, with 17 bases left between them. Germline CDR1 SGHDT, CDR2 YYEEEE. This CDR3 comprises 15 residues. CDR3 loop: CASSLERGTAGKLFF. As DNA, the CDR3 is TGTGCCAGCAGCTTGGAGAGGGGTACCGCGGGGAAACTGTTTTTT.

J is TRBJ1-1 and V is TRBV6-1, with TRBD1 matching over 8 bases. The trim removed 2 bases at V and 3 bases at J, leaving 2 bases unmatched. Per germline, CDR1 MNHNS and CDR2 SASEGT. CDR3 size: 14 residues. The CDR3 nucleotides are TGTGCCAGCAGTGAATACAGGGGGTACACTGAAGCTTTCTTT. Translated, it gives CASSEYRGYTEAFF.

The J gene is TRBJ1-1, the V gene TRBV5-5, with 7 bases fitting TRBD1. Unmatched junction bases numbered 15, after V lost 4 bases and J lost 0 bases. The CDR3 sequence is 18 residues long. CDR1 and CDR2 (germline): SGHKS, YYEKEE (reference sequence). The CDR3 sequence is CASSPGPGGATLNTEAFF. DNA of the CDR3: TGTGCCAGCAGCCCGGGTCCAGGGGGTGCAACCTTGAACACTGAAGCTTTCTTT.